These 17 T cell receptor beta chains were sequenced from one sample in a study of T cell repertoires in cytomegalovirus infection (dated by TCRdb to between 2018 and 2020). These receptors have no known antigen. The treatment or condition tag for this specimen amounts to: in vitro stimulation with specific CMV peptide epitopes to enrich CMV-specific T cells. Data came from an Illumina HiSeq 1500. The public sequencing data were trimmed at Q25 with fastp and processed into clonotypes with MiXCR by TCRdb, which kept only in-frame beta chains. Duplicate CDR3 protein sequences are folded into a single record with the most common DNA and genes. For this sample the table gives over 45,000 distinct CDR3 sequences, of which 20% to 25% were detected only once. 80% to 90% of the sample lies in the top ten. The sample was CD8+ T cells from cultured PBMCs, taken from culture after CMV antigen stimulation. The origin of the receptors is a human donor in good health (CMV status not recorded). Some clones in this sample may be carry-over from other donors' samples.

This clonotype was seen only a few times. V is TRBV20-1 and J is TRBJ2-7, with a tentative D call TRBD1 (5 bases). Trimming stripped 3 bases from V and 0 bases from J, with 9 bases between. CDR1 is DFQATT and CDR2 is SNEGSKA in the germline V gene (reference sequence). The CDR3 covers 13 residues. The CDR3 loop is CSARGRDSYEQYF. DNA of the CDR3: TGCAGTGCTAGGGGCAGGGACTCCTACGAGCAGTACTTC.

The chain joins TRBV27 to TRBJ1-5; D unclear. V was pared by 1 base and J by 2 bases, with 6 bases between. In germline, CDR1 is MNHEY, CDR2 SMNVEV (reference sequence). CDR3 size: 14 residues. CDR3 DNA: TGTGCCAGCAGTTTATTCCGCGGCAATCAGCCCCAGCATTTT. It translates to CASSLFRGNQPQHF.

This clonotype has just a few counts. V is TRBV9 and J is TRBJ1-2; 7 nucleotides line up with TRBD1. Per germline, CDR1 SGDLS and CDR2 YYNGEE. The CDR3 is 15 amino acids. V lost 0 bases to trimming and J lost 8 bases; unmatched junction nucleotides: 10. The CDR3 DNA reads TGTGCCAGCAGCGTAGAGAGGACAGGACCGGGGGGCTACACCTTC. Protein product: CASSVERTGPGGYTF.

This chain uses TRBV28 with TRBJ2-7; the D call may be TRBD1 or TRBD2 (6 bases each). From germline, CDR1 is MDHEN and CDR2 SYDVKM. The CDR3 consists of 12 residues. Trimming removed 6 bases from V and 6 bases from J, with 12 bases in between. The CDR3 DNA reads as TGTGCCAGCAGCGATCCGGGGGCCGAGCAGTACTTC. The encoded protein is CASSDPGAEQYF.

The J gene is TRBJ2-3, the V gene TRBV10-3, with 9 bases fitting TRBD2. The CDR3 covers 17 residues. The germline gives CDR1 ENHRY, CDR2 SYGVKD. The junction had 13 bases not matched to a gene; V was cut back by 6 bases and J by 3 bases. This CDR3 is CAISPRGGGASTDTQYF. As DNA, the CDR3 is TGTGCCATCAGCCCTAGGGGCGGGGGGGCTTCGACAGATACGCAGTATTTT.

This clonotype was counted ten times or more. This chain links TRBV7-8 with TRBJ2-2, with 7 bases fitting TRBD1. The CDR3 runs to 16 residues. The germline gives CDR1 SGHVS, CDR2 FQNEAQ. J lost 0 bases, V lost 5 bases, and 6 bases had no gene match. CDR3 sequence reads: CASSPPDRANTGELFF. The CDR3 DNA reads as TGTGCCAGCAGCCCTCCCGACAGGGCGAACACCGGGGAGCTGTTTTTT. The full variable domain, in which reference TRBV7-8 and TRBJ2-2 provide the parts outside the CDR3, is GAGVSQSPRYKVAKRGQDVALRCDPISGHVSLFWYQQALGQGPEFLTYFQNEAQLDKSGLPSDRFFAERPEGSVSTLKIQRTQQEDSAVYLCASSPPDRANTGELFFGEGSRLTVL.

The J gene is TRBJ2-7, the V gene TRBV7-9; D may be TRBD2 (7 bases). The germline CDR1 and CDR2 sequences are SEHNR and FQNEAQ (reference sequence). Trimming left V 4 bases short and J 11 bases short, with 15 bases between. This CDR3 is built from 12 residues. Written as DNA, the CDR3 is TGTGCCAGCAGCTCGTCTCAGGGGAGGGAGTACTTC. Translating it yields CASSSSQGREYF.

V is TRBV7-3 and J is TRBJ2-5; D perhaps matches TRBD2 (5 bases). Germline CDR1 and CDR2: SGHTA and FQGTGA. The germline V and J ends were trimmed by 6 bases and 1 base, with 9 bases remaining between them. The CDR3 has 13 residues. The CDR3 DNA follows: TGTGCCAGCAGTAGCGATGGCCAAGAGACCCAGTACTTC. Its translation is CASSSDGQETQYF.

V gene TRBV20-1 combines with J gene TRBJ2-1; TRBD2 matches 9 bases. With V trimmed by 6 bases and J by 4 bases, 7 bases remained unmatched. Germline assignment: CDR1 DFQATT and CDR2 SNEGSKA (reference sequence). This CDR3 is 14 amino acids long. CDR3 protein: CSAAVTSGYNEQFF. The DNA for the CDR3 is TGCAGTGCCGCCGTGACTAGCGGATACAATGAGCAGTTCTTC.

The V and J genes are TRBV29-1 and TRBJ1-2, with 7 bases matching TRBD1. Germline values: CDR1 SQVTM, CDR2 ANQGSEA. The CDR3 extends over 13 amino acids. Germline trimming cut 7 bases from V and 5 bases from J; bases unmatched to any gene: 10. The CDR3 loop is CSAARDSLYGYTF. CDR3 nucleotides: TGCAGCGCAGCTCGGGACAGTCTATATGGCTACACCTTC.

CDR3 nucleotides: TGTGCCAGCAGCTTGGGACCGTCGACATACGAGCAGTACTTC. Its protein is CASSLGPSTYEQYF. The J gene is TRBJ2-7, the V gene TRBV5-5; no firm D call. Germline lookup yields CDR1 SGHKS and CDR2 YYEKEE (reference sequence). V lost 0 bases and J lost 4, with 11 bases in between. The CDR3 sequence is 14 residues long.

The V gene is TRBV4-3, the J gene TRBJ2-1; D is possibly TRBD2 (7 bases). Germline V gene sequence: CDR1 LGHNA, CDR2 YSLEER. Trimming stripped 4 bases from V and 3 bases from J, with 13 bases between. This CDR3 is built from 15 residues. Here the CDR3 DNA reads TGCGCCAGCAGCCCCGAGAGGGGGGGCTACAATGAGCAGTTCTTC. It encodes CASSPERGGYNEQFF.

This clonotype has just a few counts. This chain uses TRBV27 with TRBJ1-5, with 9 bases lining up with TRBD1. This CDR3 region has 16 residues. V shed 2 bases, J shed 1 base, and the junction held 3 bases outside the gene matches. Germline lookup yields CDR1 MNHEY and CDR2 SMNVEV (reference sequence). CDR3 nucleotide sequence: TGTGCCAGCAGTTTAGGAGGACAGGGGAGCAATCAGCCCCAGCATTTT. Its translation: CASSLGGQGSNQPQHF.

By frequency in the sample, this clonotype is medium-sized. The gene calls are TRBV6-5 and TRBJ2-7, with 10 bases lining up with TRBD2. The CDR3 spans 14 residues. The germline V gene encodes CDR1 MNHEY and CDR2 SVGAGI. Trimming removed 2 bases from V and 11 bases from J; junction bases left unmatched: 9. The CDR3 region is CASSYGLAGEEEYF. The CDR3 coding sequence is TGTGCCAGCAGTTACGGGCTAGCGGGAGAGGAGGAGTACTTC.

This sequence joins TRBV6-2 or TRBV6-3 and TRBJ2-2, with TRBD2 as a possible D gene (6 bases). This CDR3 comprises 12 residues. The ends were cut back, 6 bases at V and 7 bases at J, with 9 bases in the middle. Germline CDR1 and CDR2: MNHEY and SVGEGT. CDR3 nucleotides: TGTGCCAGCAGCTTGGAGGGCGGGGAGCTGTTTTTT. This encodes CASSLEGGELFF.

The CDR3 here is CASSFQGANEQFF. The CDR3 DNA reads as TGTGCCAGCAGCTTCCAAGGGGCCAATGAGCAGTTCTTC. The V and J genes are TRBV7-2 and TRBJ2-1; possible D gene TRBD1, 5 bases. Germline V gene lookup returns CDR1 SGHTA and CDR2 FQGNSA. Trimming took 3 bases from V and 6 from J, leaving 9 bases between them. The CDR3 runs to 13 residues.

The chain carries TRBV29-1 and TRBJ2-6; D not certain. Trimming left V 5 bases short and J 0 bases short, with 11 bases between. Germline CDR1 reads SQVTM; CDR2 reads ANQGSEA. The CDR3 covers 15 residues. The CDR3 loop is CSVRFRSSGANVLTF. CDR3 sequence (DNA): TGCAGCGTTCGCTTCAGGAGCTCTGGGGCCAACGTCCTGACTTTC. The full variable domain, with the rest looked up from reference TRBV29-1 and TRBJ2-6, is SAVISQKPSRDICQRGTSLTIQCQVDSQVTMMFWYRQQPGQSLTLIATANQGSEATYESGFVIDKFPISRPNLTFSTLTVSNMSPEDSSIYLCSVRFRSSGANVLTFGAGSRLTVL.